This T cell receptor (beta chain) comes out of a study of blood T cells in healthy people across ages. Trimming pared 3 bases from V and 1 base from J, leaving 16 bases between. CDR3 length: 16 residues. Germline V lookup: CDR1 SGHRS, CDR2 YFSETQ. In this sample, this clonotype turned up a few times. It was with a sample-barcoded 5' primer and a J-beta primer mix that a second PCR of roughly 7 to 12 cycles was run. TCRdb itself ran the 5' RACE reads through MiXCR, one entry per CDR3 protein. The sample carries 650,000 to 1,000,000 distinct CDR3 sequences, about 34% recorded once. This clonotype originated in a man aged 18 to 30 in good health. The rearrangement uses TRBV5-1 and TRBJ2-5; D may be TRBD2 (6 bases). What was sequenced was blood. In nucleotides, the CDR3 is TGCGCCAGCAGCTCCTCCCTTAGCGGACCCCAAGAGACCCAGTACTTC. This sequence encodes CASSSSLSGPQETQYF.